The rows below give T cell receptor beta chains drawn from one sample of a study of cytomegalovirus exposure and HLA in healthy donors. The assay was immunoSEQ multiplex PCR, and TCRdb's table has in-frame clones only and misses some. There are roughly 240,000 clones in the sample; approximately 85% occur only once, and 0.2% to 0.25% lies in the top ten. Sequencing used PBMCs. The origin of the receptors is a girl aged 2 to 10 in good health and CMV-seronegative. The CDR3 runs from the conserved cysteine through the conserved F or W. The D gene is left open where the match is weak. Size values are once, few and many counts, or a class for expanded clones, and some rows have none.

clone_size	cdr3_length	v_call	j_call	d_call	cdr3_nt	cdr3_aa
once	16	TRBV5-6	TRBJ1-2	.	TGTGCCAGCAGCTTTGGAAACCGACAGGCGAGCTATGGCTACACCTTC	CASSFGNRQASYGYTF
.	17	TRBV19	TRBJ2-3	TRBD2	TGTGCCAGTAGTACTCCACCTCTAGCGGGAGTTGAAGATACGCAGTATTTT	CASSTPPLAGVEDTQYF
.	14	TRBV14	TRBJ2-7	.	TGTGCCAGCAGCCCGGAGCGGAGCATCTACGAGCAGTACTTC	CASSPERSIYEQYF
.	13	TRBV4-1	TRBJ2-1	TRBD1	TGCGCCAGCAGGGGAACAGGGGGCAATGAGCAGTTCTTC	CASRGTGGNEQFF
.	14	TRBV27	TRBJ2-1	.	TGTGCCAGCAGTTTAGGAGGGGCATACAATGAGCAGTTCTTC	CASSLGGAYNEQFF
.	16	TRBV15	TRBJ2-1	.	TGTGCCACCAGCAGAGATCTGGGGGGTTTTTACAATGAGCAGTTCTTC	CATSRDLGGFYNEQFF
few	14	TRBV7-2	TRBJ2-1	.	TGTGCCAGCAGTACTAAGGTGGGGCTCGATGAGCAGTTCTTC	CASSTKVGLDEQFF
.	11	TRBV20-1	TRBJ2-5	.	TGCAGTGCTAGAGCTATTGGGACCCAGTACTTC	CSARAIGTQYF
.	18	TRBV5-1	TRBJ2-2	TRBD1	TGCGCCAGCAGCCTATCGCTTACAGGGGGCGGTAGCACCGGGGAGCTGTTTTTT	CASSLSLTGGGSTGELFF
.	14	TRBV2	TRBJ2-3	.	TGTGCCAGCTTATTCGGGGGAGTAACAGATACGCAGTATTTT	CASLFGGVTDTQYF
.	15	TRBV25-1	TRBJ2-7	TRBD2	TGTGCCAGCAGTGACACCCGGACTAGACCTTACGAGCAGTACTTC	CASSDTRTRPYEQYF
.	15	TRBV5-5	TRBJ2-5	.	TGTGCCAGCAGCTTGGGGGCTAGCGTAAGAGAGACCCAGTACTTC	CASSLGASVRETQYF
.	15	TRBV11-2	TRBJ1-2	TRBD1	TGTGCCAGCAGCTTATGGACAGGGAGAAACTATGGCTACACCTTC	CASSLWTGRNYGYTF
.	14	TRBV7-9	TRBJ2-2	.	TGTGCCATCAAGACTGGGTACAACACCGGGGAGCTGTTTTTT	CAIKTGYNTGELFF
.	13	TRBV2	TRBJ2-1	TRBD2	TGTGCCAGCAGGGCGGGAGCGGGGACTGAGCAGTTCTTC	CASRAGAGTEQFF
.	13	TRBV11-2	TRBJ2-7	.	TGTGCCAGCAGCCCTGCGGCCTCCTACGAGCAGTACTTC	CASSPAASYEQYF
once	16	TRBV5-1	TRBJ2-7	TRBD1	TGCGCCAGCAGCTTGGCTCCGACAGGGGGGGCCTACGAGCAGTACTTC	CASSLAPTGGAYEQYF
.	14	TRBV5-6	TRBJ2-2	.	TGTGCCAGCAGCTTGATCCAGAACACCGGGGAGTTGTTTTTT	CASSLIQNTGELFF
.	15	TRBV6-1	TRBJ1-5	.	TGTGCCAGCAGTGAAGGTCGAGGGGGATATCAGCCCCAGCATTTT	CASSEGRGGYQPQHF
.	16	TRBV5-8	TRBJ1-5	.	TGTGCCAGCAGCTTGGCGAGTCTGGAGGGAAATCAGCCCCAGCATTTT	CASSLASLEGNQPQHF
.	18	TRBV4-2	TRBJ1-4	TRBD1	TGTGCCAGCAGCCAAGATCTTGACAGGGCTACAACTAATGAAAAACTGTTTTTT	CASSQDLDRATTNEKLFF
.	15	TRBV21-1	TRBJ1-2	.	TGTGCCAGCAGCCCATCCGGGACAGGGGGCTATGGCTACACCTTC	CASSPSGTGGYGYTF
once	14	TRBV11-2	TRBJ1-6	TRBD1	TGTGCCAGCAGCTCTGACAGGGTTCGGTCACCCCTCCACTTT	CASSSDRVRSPLHF
.	16	TRBV7-9	TRBJ2-1	TRBD2	TGTGCCAGCAGCCCGGGACTAGCGGGAGACCACAATGAGCAGTTCTTC	CASSPGLAGDHNEQFF
.	15	TRBV5-8	TRBJ1-2	TRBD1	TGTGCCAGCAGCTTACGACCGGGACAGTACTATGGCTACACCTTC	CASSLRPGQYYGYTF
.	15	TRBV6-6	TRBJ2-1	TRBD1	TGTGCCAGCAGCTCCACTGCCACAGGGGGCCATGAGCAGTTCTTC	CASSSTATGGHEQFF
.	14	TRBV6-5	TRBJ1-1	TRBD1	TGTGCCAGCAGTTACCGAGGACAGGGGGCTGAAGCTTTCTTT	CASSYRGQGAEAFF
.	14	TRBV10-3	TRBJ2-7	TRBD1	TGTGCATATCAGTCGGACAGGGGCCCCTACGAGCAGTACTTC	CAYQSDRGPYEQYF
few	13	TRBV21-1	TRBJ1-5	.	TGTGCCAGCGGGACAGGGGGGAATCAGCCCCAGCATTTT	CASGTGGNQPQHF
.	15	TRBV6-4	TRBJ2-1	.	TGTGCCAGCAGTGACTCGGGGAGGGGGTCCAATGAGCAGTTCTTC	CASSDSGRGSNEQFF
.	18	TRBV5-4	TRBJ2-6	.	TGTGCCAGCAGCTTGAGGCACGGGGTCAACTCTGGGGCCAACGTCCTGACTTTC	CASSLRHGVNSGANVLTF
.	14	TRBV19	TRBJ1-2	.	TGTGCCAGTAGTATAACAGCCCCAGGTTCGGGCTACACCTTC	CASSITAPGSGYTF